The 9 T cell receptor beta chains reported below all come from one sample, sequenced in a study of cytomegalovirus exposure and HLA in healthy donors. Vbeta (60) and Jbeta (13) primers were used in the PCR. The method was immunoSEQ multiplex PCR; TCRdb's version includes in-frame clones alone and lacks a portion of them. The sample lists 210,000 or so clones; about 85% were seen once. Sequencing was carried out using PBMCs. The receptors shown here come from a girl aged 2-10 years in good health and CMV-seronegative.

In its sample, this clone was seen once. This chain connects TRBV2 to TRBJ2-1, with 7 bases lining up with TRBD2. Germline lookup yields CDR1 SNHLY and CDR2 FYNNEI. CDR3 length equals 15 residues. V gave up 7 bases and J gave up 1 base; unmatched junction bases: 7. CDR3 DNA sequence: TGTGCCAGCATTGGCCGACTAGCTTCCTACAATGAGCAGTTCTTC. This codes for CASIGRLASYNEQFF.

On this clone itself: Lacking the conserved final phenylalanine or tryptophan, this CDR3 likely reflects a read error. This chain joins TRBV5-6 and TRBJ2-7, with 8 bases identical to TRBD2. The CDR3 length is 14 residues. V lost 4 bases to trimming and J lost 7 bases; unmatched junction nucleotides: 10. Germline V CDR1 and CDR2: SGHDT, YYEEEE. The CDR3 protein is CASSPAAGAGEQYL. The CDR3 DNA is TGTGCCAGCAGCCCCGCAGCGGGAGCAGGGGAGCAGTACCTC.

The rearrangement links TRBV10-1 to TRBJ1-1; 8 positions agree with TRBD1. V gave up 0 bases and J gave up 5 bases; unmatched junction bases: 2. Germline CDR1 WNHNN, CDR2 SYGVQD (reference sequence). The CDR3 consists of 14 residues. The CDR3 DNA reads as TGCGCCAGCAGTGAGTCTACAGGGGGTACTGAAGCTTTCTTT. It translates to CASSESTGGTEAFF.

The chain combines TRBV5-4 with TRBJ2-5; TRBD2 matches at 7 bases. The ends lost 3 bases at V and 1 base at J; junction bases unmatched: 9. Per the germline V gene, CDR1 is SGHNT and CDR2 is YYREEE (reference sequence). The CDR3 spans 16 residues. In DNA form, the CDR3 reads TGTGCCAGCAGCTGGGCCAGCGGGAAGGGCCAAGAGACCCAGTACTTC. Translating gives CASSWASGKGQETQYF.

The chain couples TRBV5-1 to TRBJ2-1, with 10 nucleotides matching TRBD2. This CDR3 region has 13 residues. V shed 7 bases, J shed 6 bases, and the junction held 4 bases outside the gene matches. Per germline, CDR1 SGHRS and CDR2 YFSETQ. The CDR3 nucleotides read TGCGCCAGCTCCCGACTAGCGGGCAATGAGCAGTTCTTC. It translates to CASSRLAGNEQFF. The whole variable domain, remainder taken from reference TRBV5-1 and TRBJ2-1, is KAGVTQTPRYLIKTRGQQVTLSCSPISGHRSVSWYQQTPGQGLQFLFEYFSETQRNKGNFPGRFSGRQFSNSRSEMNVSTLELGDSALYLCASSRLAGNEQFFGPGTRLTVL.

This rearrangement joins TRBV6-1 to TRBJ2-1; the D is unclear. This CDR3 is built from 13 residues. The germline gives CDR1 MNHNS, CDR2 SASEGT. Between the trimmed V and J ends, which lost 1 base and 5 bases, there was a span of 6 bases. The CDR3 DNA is TGTGCCAGCAGTGAAGGCAGGAACAATGAGCAGTTCTTC. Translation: CASSEGRNNEQFF.

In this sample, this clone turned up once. In DNA, the CDR3 is TGTGCCTGGAGTGTCAGGCACCATACAGATACGCAGTATTTT. Translated: CAWSVRHHTDTQYF. The chain uses TRBV30 and TRBJ2-3; no firm D call. The CDR3 is 14 amino acids. Trimming removed 0 bases at V and 3 bases at J, with 10 bases between. Looked up from germline, CDR1 is GTSNPN and CDR2 is SVGIG (reference sequence).

This CDR3 reads CATSSGSQGQFF. In nucleotides, the CDR3 is TGTGCCACCTCTAGCGGGAGCCAGGGGCAGTTCTTC. The chain uses TRBV7-8 and TRBJ2-1; 10 bases are shared with TRBD2. V lost 10 bases, J lost 12 bases, and 9 bases stayed unmatched. Germline assignment: CDR1 SGHVS and CDR2 FQNEAQ. The CDR3 has 12 amino acids.

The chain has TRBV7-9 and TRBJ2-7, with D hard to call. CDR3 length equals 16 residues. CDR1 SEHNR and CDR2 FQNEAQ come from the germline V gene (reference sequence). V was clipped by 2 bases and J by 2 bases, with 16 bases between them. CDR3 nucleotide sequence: TGTGCCAGCAGCTTACGAGGTCGAACCACCCCCTACGAGCAGTACTTC. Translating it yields CASSLRGRTTPYEQYF.